This entry describes one T cell receptor beta chain. Its matching antigen is unknown. These data come from a study of lymphopenia after photon versus proton radiotherapy. Generated by immunoSEQ multiplex PCR, the TCRdb table keeps only in-frame clones and is missing some. The sample shows about 160,000 clones, about 88% of them seen only once. This CDR3 region has 15 residues. Germline CDR1 SEHNR, CDR2 FQNEAQ (reference sequence). The V gene end was trimmed by 5 bases and the J gene end by 5 bases; junction bases not matched to a gene: 10. Points from the study as a whole: A bigger post-nadir fall in TCR diversity correlated inversely with survival time in deceased patients.

The sequence was obtained from a man between 45 and 60 years old with gastric cancer. The sequencing used peripheral blood, collected from a patient treated with photon-based radiotherapy. This chain uses TRBV7-9 with TRBJ2-7; 9 nucleotides align to TRBD2. The CDR3 is CASSPRGREGHEQYF. The CDR3 DNA reads as TGTGCCAGCAGCCCCCGGGGGCGGGAGGGCCACGAGCAGTACTTC. The entire variable domain, with the rest obtained from reference TRBV7-9 and TRBJ2-7, is as follows: DTGVSQNPRHKITKRGQNVTFRCDPISEHNRLYWYRQTLGQGPEFLTYFQNEAQLEKSRLLSDRFSAERPKGSFSTLEIQRTEQGDSAMYLCASSPRGREGHEQYFGPGTRLTVT.